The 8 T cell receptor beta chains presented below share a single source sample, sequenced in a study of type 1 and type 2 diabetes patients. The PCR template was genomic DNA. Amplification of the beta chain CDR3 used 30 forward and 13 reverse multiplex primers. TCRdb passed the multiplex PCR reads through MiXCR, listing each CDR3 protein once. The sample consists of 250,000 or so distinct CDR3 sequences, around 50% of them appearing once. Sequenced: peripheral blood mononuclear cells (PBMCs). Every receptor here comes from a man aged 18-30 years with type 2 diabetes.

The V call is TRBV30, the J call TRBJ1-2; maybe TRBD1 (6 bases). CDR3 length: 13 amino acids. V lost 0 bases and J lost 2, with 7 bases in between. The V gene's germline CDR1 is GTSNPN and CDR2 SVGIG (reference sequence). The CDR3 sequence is CAWSVGQNYGYTF. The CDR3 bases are TGTGCCTGGAGTGTAGGACAGAACTATGGCTACACCTTC.

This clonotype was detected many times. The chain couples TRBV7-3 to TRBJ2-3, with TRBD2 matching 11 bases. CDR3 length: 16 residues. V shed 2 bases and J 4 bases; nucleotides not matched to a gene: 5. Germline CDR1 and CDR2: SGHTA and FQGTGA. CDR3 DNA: TGTGCCAGCAGCTTACTAGCGGGAGGACATGCAGATACGCAGTATTTT. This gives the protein CASSLLAGGHADTQYF.

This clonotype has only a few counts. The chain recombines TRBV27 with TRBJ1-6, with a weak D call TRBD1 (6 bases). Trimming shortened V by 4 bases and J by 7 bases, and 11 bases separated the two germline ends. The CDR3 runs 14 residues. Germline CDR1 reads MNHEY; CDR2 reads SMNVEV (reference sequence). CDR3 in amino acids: CASSWTAENSPLHF. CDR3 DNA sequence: TGTGCCAGCAGTTGGACAGCCGAAAATTCACCCCTCCACTTT.

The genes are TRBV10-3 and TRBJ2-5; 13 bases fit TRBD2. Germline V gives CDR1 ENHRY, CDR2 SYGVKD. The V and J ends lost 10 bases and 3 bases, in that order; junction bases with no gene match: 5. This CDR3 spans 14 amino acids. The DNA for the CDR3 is TGTGCCACCCGGACTAGCGGGAGTGAAGAGACCCAGTACTTC. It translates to CATRTSGSEETQYF.

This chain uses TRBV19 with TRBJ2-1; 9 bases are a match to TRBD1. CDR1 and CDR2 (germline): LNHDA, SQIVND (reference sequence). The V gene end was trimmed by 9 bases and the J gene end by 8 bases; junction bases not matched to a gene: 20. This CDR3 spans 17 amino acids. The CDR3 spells CAREDRGKLRGIDEQFF. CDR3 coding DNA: TGTGCCAGGGAGGACAGGGGAAAATTAAGGGGGATAGATGAGCAGTTCTTC. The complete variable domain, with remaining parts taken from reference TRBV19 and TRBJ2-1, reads DGGITQSPKYLFRKEGQNVTLSCEQNLNHDAMYWYRQDPGQGLRLIYYSQIVNDFQKGDIAEGYSVSREKKESFPLTVTSAQKNPTAFYLCAREDRGKLRGIDEQFFGPGTRLTVL.

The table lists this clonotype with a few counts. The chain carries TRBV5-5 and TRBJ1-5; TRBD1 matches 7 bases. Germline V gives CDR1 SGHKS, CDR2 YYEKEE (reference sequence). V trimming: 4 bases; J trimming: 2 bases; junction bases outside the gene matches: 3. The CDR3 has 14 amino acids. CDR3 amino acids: CASSTGQGNQPQHF. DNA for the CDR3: TGTGCCAGCAGCACCGGACAGGGCAATCAGCCCCAGCATTTT.

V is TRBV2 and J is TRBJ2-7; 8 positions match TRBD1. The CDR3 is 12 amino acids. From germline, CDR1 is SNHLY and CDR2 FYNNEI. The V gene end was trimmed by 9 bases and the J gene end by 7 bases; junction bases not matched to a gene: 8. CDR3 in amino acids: CARAGGRKEQYF. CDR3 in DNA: TGTGCCAGGGCAGGGGGCAGGAAAGAGCAGTACTTC.

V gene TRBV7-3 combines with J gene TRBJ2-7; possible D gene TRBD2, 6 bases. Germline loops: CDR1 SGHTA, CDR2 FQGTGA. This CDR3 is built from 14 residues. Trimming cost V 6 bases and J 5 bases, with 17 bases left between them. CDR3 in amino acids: CASSPDRGTHEQYF. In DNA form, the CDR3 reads TGTGCCAGCAGTCCCGACCGGGGGACCCACGAGCAGTACTTC.